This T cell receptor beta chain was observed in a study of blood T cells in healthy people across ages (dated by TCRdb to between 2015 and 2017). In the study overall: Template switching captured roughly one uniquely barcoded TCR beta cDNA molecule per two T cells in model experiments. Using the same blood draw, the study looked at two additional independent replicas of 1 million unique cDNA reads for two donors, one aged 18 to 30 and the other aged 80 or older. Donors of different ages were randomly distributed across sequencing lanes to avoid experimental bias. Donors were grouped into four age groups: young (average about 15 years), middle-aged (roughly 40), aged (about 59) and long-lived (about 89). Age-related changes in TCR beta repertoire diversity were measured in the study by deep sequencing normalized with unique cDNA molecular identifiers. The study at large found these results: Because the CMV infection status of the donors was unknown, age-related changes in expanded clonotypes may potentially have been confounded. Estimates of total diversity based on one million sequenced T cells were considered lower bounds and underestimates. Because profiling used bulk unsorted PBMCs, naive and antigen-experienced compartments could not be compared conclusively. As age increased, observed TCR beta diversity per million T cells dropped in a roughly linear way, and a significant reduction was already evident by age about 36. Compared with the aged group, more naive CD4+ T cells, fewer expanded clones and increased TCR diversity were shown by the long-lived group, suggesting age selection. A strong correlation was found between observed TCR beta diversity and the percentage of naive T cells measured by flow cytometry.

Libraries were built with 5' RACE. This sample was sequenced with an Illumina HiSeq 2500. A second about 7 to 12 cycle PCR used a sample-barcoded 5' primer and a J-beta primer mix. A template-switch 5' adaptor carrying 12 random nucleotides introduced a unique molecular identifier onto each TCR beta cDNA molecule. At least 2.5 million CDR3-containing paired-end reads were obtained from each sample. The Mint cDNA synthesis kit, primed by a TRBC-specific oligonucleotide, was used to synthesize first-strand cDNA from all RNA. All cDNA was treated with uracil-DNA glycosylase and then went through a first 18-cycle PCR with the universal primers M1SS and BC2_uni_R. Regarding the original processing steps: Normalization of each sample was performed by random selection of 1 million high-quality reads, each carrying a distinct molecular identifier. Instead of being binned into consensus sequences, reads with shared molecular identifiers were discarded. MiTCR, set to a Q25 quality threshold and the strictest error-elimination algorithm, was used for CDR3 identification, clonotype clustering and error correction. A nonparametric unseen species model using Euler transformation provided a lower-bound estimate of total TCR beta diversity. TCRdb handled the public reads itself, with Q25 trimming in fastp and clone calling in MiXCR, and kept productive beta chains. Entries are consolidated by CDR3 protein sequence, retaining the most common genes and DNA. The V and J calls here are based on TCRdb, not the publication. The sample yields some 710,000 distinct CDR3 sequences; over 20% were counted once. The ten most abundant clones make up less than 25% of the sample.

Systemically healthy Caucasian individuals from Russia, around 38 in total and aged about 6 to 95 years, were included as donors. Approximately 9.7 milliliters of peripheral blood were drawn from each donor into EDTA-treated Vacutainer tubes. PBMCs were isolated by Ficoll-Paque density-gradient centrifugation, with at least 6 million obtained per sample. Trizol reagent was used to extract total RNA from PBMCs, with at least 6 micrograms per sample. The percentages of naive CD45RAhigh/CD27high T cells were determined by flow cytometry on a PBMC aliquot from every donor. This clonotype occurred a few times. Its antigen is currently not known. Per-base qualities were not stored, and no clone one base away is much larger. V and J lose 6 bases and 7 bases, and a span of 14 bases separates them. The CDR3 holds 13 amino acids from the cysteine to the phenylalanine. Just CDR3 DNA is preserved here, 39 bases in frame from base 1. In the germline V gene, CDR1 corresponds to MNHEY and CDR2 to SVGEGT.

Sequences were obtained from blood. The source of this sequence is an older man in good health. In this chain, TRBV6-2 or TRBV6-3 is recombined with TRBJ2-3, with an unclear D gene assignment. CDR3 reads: CASSRPTPHTQYF. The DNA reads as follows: TGTGCCAGCAGCCGACCGACCCCACATACGCAGTATTTT.